These 18 T cell receptor beta chains were sequenced from one sample in a study of shared clonotypes between healthy human individuals. Repertoires were generated with immunoSEQ multiplex PCR, while TCRdb's copy carries only in-frame clones and drops some. The repertoire consists of hundreds of thousands of clones, with roughly four fifths occurring once and the leading ten covering approximately 12%. The sample consisted of PBMCs. The receptors originated from a woman between 35 and 50 years old in good health. Some clones in this sample may be carry-over from other donors' samples.

The rearrangement joins TRBV7-9 to TRBJ2-5, with 8 bases lining up with TRBD1. J gave up 4 bases and V 1 base, and 5 bases lay outside the gene matches. This CDR3 has 15 amino acids. From germline, CDR1 is SEHNR and CDR2 FQNEAQ (reference sequence). DNA of the CDR3: TGTGCCAGCAGCTTAGGGGCCAGGGGGCGAGAGACCCAGTACTTC. As protein: CASSLGARGRETQYF.

The chain recombines TRBV4-2 with TRBJ2-2, with TRBD2 matching 14 bases. CDR1 is LGHNA and CDR2 is YNFKEQ in the germline V gene. The CDR3 totals 17 residues. The junction had 6 bases not matched to a gene; V was cut back by 5 bases and J by 4 bases. CDR3 in amino acids: CASSVTSGRVITGELFF. CDR3 coding DNA: TGTGCCAGCAGCGTGACTAGCGGGAGGGTGATCACCGGGGAGCTGTTTTTT.

This sequence joins TRBV30 and TRBJ2-7; D gene uncertain. The CDR3 runs 14 residues. Looked up from germline, CDR1 is GTSNPN and CDR2 is SVGIG (reference sequence). With 0 bases removed from V and 7 bases from J, the gap between germline ends came to 16 bases. The CDR3 DNA sequence: TGTGCCTGGAGTGTACACCTGGTCAAGGGAGAGCAGTACTTC. This translates into CAWSVHLVKGEQYF. The whole variable domain, remainder taken from reference TRBV30 and TRBJ2-7, is SQTIHQWPATLVQPVGSPLSLECTVEGTSNPNLYWYRQAAGRGLQLLFYSVGIGQISSEVPQNLSASRPQDRQFILSSKKLLLSDSGFYLCAWSVHLVKGEQYFGPGTRLTVT.

The chain recombines TRBV4-2 with TRBJ2-7, with 12 bases matching TRBD2. This CDR3 region has 18 residues. V dropped 4 bases and J dropped 1; count of bases not matched to a gene: 11. The germline gives CDR1 LGHNA, CDR2 YNFKEQ. This CDR3 reads CASSLGLAGGDRSYEQYF. The CDR3 DNA sequence: TGTGCCAGCAGCCTGGGACTAGCGGGCGGAGACCGTTCCTACGAGCAGTACTTC.

This chain joins TRBV5-6 and TRBJ1-3; D remains unclear. The CDR3 runs 13 residues. V was trimmed by 7 bases and J by 4 bases, leaving 12 bases between them. The germline CDR1 and CDR2 sequences are SGHDT and YYEEEE. For the CDR3, the DNA is TGTGCCAGCGGGCCTTCGGGAGGAAACACCATATATTTT. The encoded protein is CASGPSGGNTIYF. Drawing the rest from reference TRBV5-6 and TRBJ1-3, the complete variable domain is DAGVTQSPTHLIKTRGQQVTLRCSPKSGHDTVSWYQQALGQGPQFIFQYYEEEERQRGNFPDRFSGHQFPNYSSELNVNALLLGDSALYLCASGPSGGNTIYFGEGSWLTVV.

This sequence joins TRBV7-6 and TRBJ2-5; D not certain. This CDR3 spans 13 amino acids. Germline loops: CDR1 SGHVS, CDR2 FNYEAQ. The V end was cut by 5 bases, the J end by 4 bases, with 11 bases between. The CDR3 is CASSGMMGETQYF. The CDR3 DNA reads as TGTGCCAGCAGCGGAATGATGGGAGAGACCCAGTACTTC.

Concerning this clone itself: A read error may explain this, as a much larger clone is one base away. The rearrangement joins TRBV28 to TRBJ2-7; 7 bases line up with TRBD2. Germline lookup yields CDR1 MDHEN and CDR2 SYDVKM. V gave up 8 bases and J gave up 0 bases; unmatched junction bases: 16. The CDR3 length is 17 residues. This chain's CDR3 is CASGHPTGRGASYEQYF. CDR3 bases: TGTGCCAGCGGTCACCCGACGGGGAGGGGCGCCTCCTACGAGCAGTACTTC. Together with reference TRBV28 and TRBJ2-7, the CDR3 gives the full variable domain: DVKVTQSSRYLVKRTGEKVFLECVQDMDHENMFWYRQDPGLGLRLIYFSYDVKMKEKGDIPEGYSVSREKKERFSLILESASTNQTSMYLCASGHPTGRGASYEQYFGPGTRLTVT.

As to this clone: A far larger clone is one nucleotide away, so this likely arose from a read error. This sample also contains other DNA sequences that code for the same CDR3. The chain uses TRBV7-2 and TRBJ2-1, with TRBD2 matching over 8 bases. CDR3 length equals 15 residues. Germline V CDR1 and CDR2: SGHTA, FQGNSA. V trimming: 2 bases; J trimming: 0 bases; junction bases outside the gene matches: 0. The CDR3 here is CASSLSGSSYNEQFF. The CDR3 DNA reads as TGTGCCAGCAGCTTAAGCGGGAGCTCCTACAATGAGCAGTTCTTC.

This clone was counted only a few times. The sample holds other DNA sequences that translate to the same CDR3. The chain carries TRBV27 and TRBJ1-4; TRBD1 agrees at 7 bases. V was clipped by 6 bases and J by 13 bases; unmatched bases: 11. The CDR3 runs 13 residues. From germline, CDR1 is MNHEY and CDR2 SMNVEV (reference sequence). DNA of the CDR3: TGTGCCAGCAGCCTATCGACAGGGACCCTACTGTTTTTT. This encodes CASSLSTGTLLFF.

The rearrangement joins TRBV5-1 to TRBJ1-1, with D tentatively TRBD1 (5 bases). Trimming took off 7 bases at V and 6 bases at J, with 22 bases between the two ends. The CDR3 is 15 residues long. Germline CDR1 is SGHRS and CDR2 is YFSETQ. CDR3 DNA sequence: TGCGCCAGCCGAGGAACGGGCGGGACGAAGCCTGAAGCTTTCTTT. Translation: CASRGTGGTKPEAFF.

V is TRBV6-6 and J is TRBJ2-6; D remains unclear. Germline loops: CDR1 MNHNY, CDR2 SVGAGI (reference sequence). The length of the CDR3 is 13 residues. V gave up 7 bases and J gave up 0 bases, with 4 bases separating them. The CDR3 reads CASKDSGANVLTF. DNA for the CDR3: TGTGCCAGCAAAGACTCTGGGGCCAACGTCCTGACTTTC.

As for this clone: This likely stems from a read error, as it lies one base from a far larger clone. Additional DNA sequences in this sample encode the identical CDR3. The chain links TRBV25-1 to TRBJ2-4, with D perhaps matching TRBD2 (6 bases). The V and J ends lost 4 bases and 4 bases respectively, with 20 bases between them. This CDR3 is 17 amino acids long. The germline CDR1 and CDR2 sequences are MGHDK and SYGVNS. The DNA of the CDR3 is TGTGCCAGCAGTGCTGGGACGGGAGATCTAGCTAAAAACATTCAGTACTTC. Translating gives CASSAGTGDLAKNIQYF. Full variable domain (rest looked up from reference TRBV25-1 and TRBJ2-4): EADIYQTPRYLVIGTGKKITLECSQTMGHDKMYWYQQDPGMELHLIHYSYGVNSTEKGDLSSESTVSRIRTEHFPLTLESARPSHTSQYLCASSAGTGDLAKNIQYFGAGTRLSVL.

This clone was detected only once. The chain combines TRBV7-2 with TRBJ2-5, with TRBD2 matching over 10 bases. There are 16 residues in the CDR3. The V and J ends lost 2 bases and 4 bases, in that order; junction bases with no gene match: 7. The germline V gene has CDR1 SGHTA and CDR2 FQGNSA. Here the CDR3 reads CASSLMLAGARETQYF. The CDR3 DNA is TGTGCCAGCAGCTTAATGCTAGCGGGAGCGAGAGAGACCCAGTACTTC.

The chain links TRBV4-2 to TRBJ2-6; D is unclear. The CDR3 has 16 amino acids. V lost 0 bases to trimming and J lost 2 bases, with 8 bases between them. The germline V gene encodes CDR1 LGHNA and CDR2 YNFKEQ. Here the CDR3 reads CASSQEYSPGANVLTF. The CDR3 DNA reads TGTGCCAGCAGCCAAGAGTATAGCCCTGGGGCCAACGTCCTGACTTTC.

The V gene is TRBV18, the J gene TRBJ1-5, with D possibly matching TRBD1 (6 bases). CDR1 and CDR2 (germline): KGHSH, LQKENI. The CDR3 is made up of 15 amino acids. V shed 3 bases and J shed 5 bases, with 14 bases lying between them. CDR3: CASSPTTGNDQPQHF. The CDR3 nucleotides are TGTGCCAGCTCACCCACGACAGGTAATGATCAGCCCCAGCATTTT.

The V and J genes are TRBV27 and TRBJ1-5; D is perhaps TRBD1 (6 bases). Germline lookup yields CDR1 MNHEY and CDR2 SMNVEV (reference sequence). V lost 4 bases to trimming and J lost 5 bases, with 9 bases between them. The CDR3 is 13 amino acids. CDR3 DNA: TGTGCCAGCAGTTGGGCAGGGGATCAGCCCCAGCATTTT. It translates to CASSWAGDQPQHF.

The chain carries TRBV18 and TRBJ2-2; 12 nucleotides line up with TRBD2. Losses at the gene ends were 8 bases for V and 6 bases for J; bases not matched to a gene: 16. Per germline, CDR1 KGHSH and CDR2 LQKENI. The CDR3 is 18 residues long. CDR3 sequence: CASAQASSGRAGAGELFF. The CDR3 DNA is TGTGCCAGCGCCCAGGCGTCTAGCGGGAGGGCCGGCGCCGGGGAGCTGTTTTTT.

This clone was detected ten times or more. The chain couples TRBV5-1 to TRBJ2-5, with TRBD1 matching 7 bases. The CDR3 contains 16 residues. V was clipped by 0 bases and J by 5 bases; unmatched bases: 10. CDR1 and CDR2 from the germline V gene are SGHRS and YFSETQ. In DNA form, the CDR3 reads TGCGCCAGCAGCTTGGGCGGACAGGCGACGATGGAGACCCAGTACTTC. Protein: CASSLGGQATMETQYF.